The next 26 T cell receptor beta chains were all read from a single sample in a study of blood T cell repertoires in COVID-19. The repertoire was sequenced with immunoSEQ multiplex PCR; TCRdb's copy has only in-frame clones and lacks some. The sample has under 100,000 clones, 80% to 90% seen once; the top ten hold roughly 17%. Source material: peripheral blood. These receptors originate from a human donor in a cohort sampled during active COVID-19.

The chain uses TRBV4-2 and TRBJ2-1; tentative D call: TRBD2 (6 bases). The CDR3 runs to 14 residues. V was cut by 1 base and J by 3 bases, with 7 bases left in between. Looked up from germline, CDR1 is LGHNA and CDR2 is YNFKEQ. The CDR3, as DNA: TGTGCCAGCAGCCAAGCGGGACTCTACAATGAGCAGTTCTTC. As protein: CASSQAGLYNEQFF.

The chain carries TRBV19 and TRBJ2-5, with D possibly TRBD1 on 6 matching bases. CDR1 and CDR2 from the germline V gene are LNHDA and SQIVND (reference sequence). This CDR3 comprises 15 residues. Trimming left V 5 bases short and J 2 bases short, with 15 bases between. The CDR3 loop is CASSALDRTQETQYF. Written as DNA, the CDR3 is TGTGCCAGTAGTGCCTTGGACAGAACACAAGAGACCCAGTACTTC.

The rearrangement links TRBV30 to TRBJ1-5, with 9 bases fitting TRBD1. The germline V gene has CDR1 GTSNPN and CDR2 SVGIG (reference sequence). Trimming at V came to 3 bases and at J to 7 bases, leaving 10 bases not matched to a gene. The length of the CDR3 is 15 residues. The CDR3 is CAWSQGQGITQPQHF. CDR3 in DNA: TGTGCCTGGAGCCAGGGACAGGGAATAACGCAGCCCCAGCATTTT.

The chain employs TRBV12-3 or TRBV12-4 and TRBJ1-6, with a possible D match to TRBD1 (5 bases). This CDR3 is 12 amino acids long. V was cut by 6 bases and J by 14 bases, with 14 bases left in between. DNA for the CDR3: TGTGCCAGCAGACAAACCAGGGCCTCCCTCCACTTT. Protein product: CASRQTRASLHF.

This clone was detected once. The rearrangement uses TRBV28 and TRBJ2-1, with TRBD2 as a possible D gene (6 bases). V was pared by 4 bases and J by 4 bases, with 14 bases between. Germline-derived CDR1 and CDR2 are MDHEN and SYDVKM. This CDR3 spans 15 amino acids. CDR3 in amino acids: CASSSSGLLYNEQFF. In DNA, the CDR3 is TGTGCCAGCAGTTCCTCGGGACTTCTTTACAATGAGCAGTTCTTC.

V is TRBV6-2 or TRBV6-3 and J is TRBJ1-1; weak D call: TRBD1 (5 bases). This CDR3 is 12 amino acids long. The ends were cut back, 3 bases at V and 11 bases at J, with 13 bases in the middle. CDR1 is MNHEY, CDR2 SVGEGT, per germline. The CDR3 DNA sequence: TGTGCCAGCAGTTATGGGGCGATAGAGGCTTTCTTT. This sequence encodes CASSYGAIEAFF.

This sequence joins TRBV9 and TRBJ2-3; 16 nucleotides agree with TRBD2. Germline trimming cut 0 bases from V and 1 base from J; bases unmatched to any gene: 5. Germline CDR1 reads SGDLS; CDR2 reads YYNGEE. This CDR3 is built from 19 residues. CDR3 DNA: TGTGCCAGCAGCGTAGAGGGACTAGCGGGGGGGACTCGCACAGATACGCAGTATTTT. This codes for CASSVEGLAGGTRTDTQYF.

The chain couples TRBV7-2 to TRBJ1-5; D is unresolved. Trimming cost V 1 base and J 8 bases, with 15 bases left between them. CDR3 size: 15 residues. Germline-derived CDR1 and CDR2 are SGHTA and FQGNSA. CDR3 region: CASSLDARQEKPQHF. The CDR3 coding sequence is TGTGCCAGCAGCTTAGATGCGAGACAAGAAAAGCCCCAGCATTTT.

This chain links TRBV6-5 with TRBJ1-5, with 7 nucleotides matching TRBD1. The CDR3 is made up of 15 amino acids. The ends lost 6 bases at V and 3 bases at J; junction bases unmatched: 8. CDR1 and CDR2 from the germline V gene are MNHEY and SVGAGI. The CDR3 here is CASSLDRAHNQPQHF. The DNA for the CDR3 is TGTGCCAGCAGCCTCGACAGGGCCCACAATCAGCCCCAGCATTTT.

This clone was seen just once. The V call is TRBV5-4, the J call TRBJ2-5, with 11 bases lining up with TRBD1. The CDR3 sequence is 16 residues long. The junction had 8 bases not matched to a gene; V was cut back by 5 bases and J by 2 bases. The germline V gene has CDR1 SGHNT and CDR2 YYREEE (reference sequence). CDR3 amino acids: CASSRGGDRGQETQYF. Here the CDR3 DNA reads TGTGCCAGCAGTCGCGGGGGGGACAGGGGGCAAGAGACCCAGTACTTC.

The chain recombines TRBV28 with TRBJ2-1, with D maybe TRBD2 (6 bases). This CDR3 has 15 amino acids. Germline CDR1 and CDR2: MDHEN and SYDVKM. Trimming cost V 6 bases and J 4 bases, with 16 bases left between them. The CDR3 protein is CASRPVGRRYNEQFF. The CDR3 coding sequence is TGTGCCAGCAGGCCTGTTGGGAGGCGATACAATGAGCAGTTCTTC.

The chain links TRBV7-3 to TRBJ1-6; tentatively, D is TRBD1 (6 bases). The germline V gene has CDR1 SGHTA and CDR2 FQGTGA. There are 15 residues in the CDR3. V was shortened by 2 bases and J by 7 bases, with 12 bases between the two germline ends. The CDR3 region is CASSLAGVNNSPLHF. CDR3 coding DNA: TGTGCCAGCAGCTTAGCAGGGGTCAACAATTCACCCCTCCACTTT. Based on the CDR3 plus reference TRBV7-3 and TRBJ1-6, the full variable domain is GAGVSQTPSNKVTEKGKYVELRCDPISGHTALYWYRQSLGQGPEFLIYFQGTGAADDSGLPNDRFFAVRPEGSVSTLKIQRTERGDSAVYLCASSLAGVNNSPLHFGNGTRLTVT.

A single count supports this clone. The rearrangement joins TRBV3-1 (or the pseudogene TRBV3-2) to TRBJ2-1, with D tentatively TRBD2 (5 bases). Germline V gene data show CDR1 as LGHDT and CDR2 as YNNKEL (reference sequence). Trimming left V 4 bases short and J 8 bases short, with 15 bases between. The CDR3 has 14 residues. CDR3 in amino acids: CASSRTGEKDEQFF. CDR3 bases: TGTGCCAGCAGCCGGACCGGGGAAAAAGATGAGCAGTTCTTC.

The rearrangement links TRBV19 to TRBJ1-1; perhaps TRBD1 as D (5 bases). The germline V and J ends were trimmed by 10 bases and 1 base, with 13 bases remaining between them. This CDR3 has 13 residues. Germline V gene lookup returns CDR1 LNHDA and CDR2 SQIVND (reference sequence). The CDR3 protein is CATTMGRNTEAFF. The CDR3 DNA is TGTGCCACCACAATGGGGCGGAACACTGAAGCTTTCTTT.

The V call is TRBV10-1, the J call TRBJ2-2, with D possibly TRBD1 on 5 matching bases. CDR3 length: 14 residues. Germline V gene sequence: CDR1 WNHNN, CDR2 SYGVQD (reference sequence). The germline V and J ends were trimmed by 6 bases and 4 bases, with 12 bases remaining between them. The CDR3 loop is CASRTGQSTGELFF. In DNA, the CDR3 is TGCGCCAGCAGAACCGGACAATCCACCGGGGAGCTGTTTTTT.

The chain has TRBV5-1 and TRBJ2-1, with 10 bases matching TRBD2. Germline V gene data show CDR1 as SGHRS and CDR2 as YFSETQ. V dropped 0 bases and J dropped 2; count of bases not matched to a gene: 5. The CDR3 extends over 17 amino acids. The CDR3 nucleotides are TGCGCCAGCAGCTTGGGTCCTAGCGGGGGTCCCTACAATGAGCAGTTCTTC. Its protein product is CASSLGPSGGPYNEQFF.

CDR3 loop: CASSGQGSNTGELFF. DNA for the CDR3: TGTGCCAGCTCCGGACAGGGGTCGAACACCGGGGAGCTGTTTTTT. The chain is built from TRBV2 and TRBJ2-2; the match to TRBD1 covers 9 bases. Germline V gene data show CDR1 as SNHLY and CDR2 as FYNNEI. With 8 bases clipped from V and 0 bases from J, the junction kept 4 bases outside the gene matches. This CDR3 is 15 amino acids long.

This chain uses TRBV24-1 with TRBJ2-3; 8 bases align to TRBD1. Unmatched junction bases numbered 3, after V lost 10 bases and J lost 4 bases. This CDR3 contains 12 residues. Germline V lookup: CDR1 KGHDR, CDR2 SFDVKD. The CDR3 sequence: CATKQGADTQYF. The CDR3 DNA reads TGTGCCACAAAACAGGGGGCAGATACGCAGTATTTT.

The chain has TRBV27 and TRBJ1-2, with 9 bases fitting TRBD1. The V and J ends lost 3 bases and 7 bases, in that order; junction bases with no gene match: 6. The CDR3 is 14 residues long. CDR1 and CDR2 (germline): MNHEY, SMNVEV (reference sequence). The chain's CDR3 is CASSFWTGEGGYTF. The CDR3 DNA reads as TGTGCCAGCAGTTTCTGGACAGGGGAGGGTGGCTACACCTTC.

V is TRBV25-1 and J is TRBJ1-6, with D perhaps TRBD1 (6 bases). CDR1 and CDR2 (germline): MGHDK, SYGVNS. This CDR3 is built from 17 residues. V lost 1 base, J lost 8 bases, and 18 bases lay in between. Here the CDR3 DNA reads TGTGCCAGCAGTGAATCGGGCAGGGGCCAAAATTATTCACCCCTCCACTTT. It specifies CASSESGRGQNYSPLHF.

The chain links TRBV18 to TRBJ2-5; perhaps TRBD2 as D (7 bases). V was shortened by 6 bases and J by 3 bases, with 11 bases between the two germline ends. CDR1 is KGHSH and CDR2 is LQKENI in the germline V gene. This CDR3 contains 13 residues. The CDR3 DNA follows: TGTGCCAGCTCCTCGGGGGGCAAAGAGACCCAGTACTTC. This encodes CASSSGGKETQYF. The whole variable domain, filled in from reference TRBV18 and TRBJ2-5, reads NAGVMQNPRHLVRRRGQEARLRCSPMKGHSHVYWYRQLPEEGLKFMVYLQKENIIDESGMPKERFSAEFPKEGPSILRIQQVVRGDSAAYFCASSSGGKETQYFGPGTRLLVL.

A single count supports this clone. The chain is built from TRBV11-2 and TRBJ1-2; D is perhaps TRBD1 (6 bases). The CDR3 is made up of 14 amino acids. Looked up from germline, CDR1 is SGHAT and CDR2 is FQNNGV. V lost 0 bases and J 4 bases, leaving 9 bases between the germline ends. The CDR3 sequence is CASSLDGQFYGYTF. The CDR3 DNA reads as TGTGCCAGCAGCTTAGACGGACAGTTCTATGGCTACACCTTC.

The chain is built from TRBV4-3 and TRBJ1-4; maybe TRBD1 (5 bases). The germline gives CDR1 LGHNA, CDR2 YSLEER. The CDR3 has 18 residues. V lost 0 bases and J lost 7, with 21 bases in between. CDR3 nucleotide sequence: TGCGCCAGCAGCCAAGATCTCCTACGACCAGGGTGGGTTGAAAAACTGTTTTTT. Its protein is CASSQDLLRPGWVEKLFF.

This clone was counted many times. The V gene is TRBV5-3, the J gene TRBJ1-1; D perhaps matches TRBD1 (5 bases). TRBV5-3 is an ORF; its function is uncertain. Trimming stripped 0 bases from V and 2 bases from J, with 14 bases between. The CDR3 length is 16 residues. DNA for the CDR3: TGTGCCAGAAGCTTGGGGCAGGGAACCCTTAACACTGAAGCTTTCTTT. It translates to CARSLGQGTLNTEAFF.

The V call is TRBV24-1, the J call TRBJ2-7; possible D gene TRBD2, 5 bases. This CDR3 comprises 13 residues. Trimming stripped 4 bases from V and 9 bases from J, with 15 bases between. Per the germline V gene, CDR1 is KGHDR and CDR2 is SFDVKD. The CDR3 DNA is TGTGCCACCAGTGAGTTGGACCGTGAGGGGCAGTACTTC. It yields the protein CATSELDREGQYF.

This clone appeared a single time. Within the sample, other DNA sequences also encode this same CDR3. The CDR3 DNA follows: TGTGCCAGCAGCTTAGGAAGCGGGAACACCGGGGAGCTGTTTTTT. This translates into CASSLGSGNTGELFF. The rearrangement links TRBV7-2 to TRBJ2-2, with D tentatively TRBD2 (5 bases). Germline CDR1 SGHTA, CDR2 FQGNSA. This CDR3 is 15 amino acids long. Trimming cost V 1 base and J 1 base, with 7 bases left between them. The variable domain in full, completed from reference TRBV7-2 and TRBJ2-2, reads GAGVSQSPSNKVTEKGKDVELRCDPISGHTALYWYRQSLGQGLEFLIYFQGNSAPDKSGLPSDRFSAERTGGSVSTLTIQRTQQEDSAVYLCASSLGSGNTGELFFGEGSRLTVL.